This TCR beta chain was sequenced during a study of vaccination effects on CD4 cells after COVID-19 (dated by TCRdb to 2021 to 2024). About the investigation overall: Participants received two doses of either the BNT162b2 or the mRNA-1273 mRNA SARS-CoV-2 vaccine. The Oncomine TCR Beta short-read assay on an Illumina iSeq 100 was used to sequence cultures from other donors in the study. SARS-CoV-2 spike-specific CD4+ TCR repertoires from before and after mRNA vaccination were compared in COVID-19 convalescent patients and in infection-naive vaccine recipients. A total of 10 COVID-19 convalescent patients and a few SARS-CoV-2-naive healthy vaccine recipients were included in the full study. The study at large found these results: Clones induced by infection and clones induced by vaccination both contracted markedly at late timepoints after vaccination, which fits with T cell responses waning over time. Only a small number of convalescent patients were included, and no early post-infection timepoints were available, which limited the study. In healthy vaccine recipients, vaccine-induced clones were almost all SARS-CoV-2 mono-reactive, with only 1 of 255 cross-reactive with common cold coronaviruses.

In the ViraFEST assay, PBMC were stimulated with viral peptide pools, and antigen-specific CD4+ T cell clonotypes were then identified by expansion using TCR sequencing. After roughly 11 days of culture, CD4+ T cells were isolated with the EasySep CD4+ T cell isolation kit. The absence of prior SARS-CoV-2 infection in healthy vaccine recipients was confirmed by negative nucleocapsid antibodies before and after vaccination. About 2.2 million PBMC per well were cultured in IMDM with 5% human AB serum, 8.5 to 10 IU/ml IL-2 and gentamicin, plus 10 ug/ml peptides. On days 3 and 7, half of the culture medium was replaced with fresh IL-2-containing medium. Unless otherwise noted, each peptide stimulation condition was cultured in triplicate wells. PBMC were separated from whole blood using Ficoll-Paque Plus gradient centrifugation and were then either cryopreserved at -140C or used fresh. The overlapping peptide pools covered the spike proteins of SARS-CoV-2 as well as those of the common cold coronaviruses HCoV-NL63, HCoV-OC43 and HCoV-229E. The QIAamp micro DNA kit was used to extract genomic DNA from the cultured CD4+ T cells.

Note on this clone: The clone's antigen remains unknown. No clone much larger than this one lies a single base away; base qualities are absent.

Inclusive of the bounding cysteine and phenylalanine, the CDR3 is 14 residues long. The CDR3 DNA has 42 bases and is translated from base 1. The germline V gene sets CDR1 to SNHLY and CDR2 to FYNNEI. Trimming at the junction amounts to 8 bases on V and 2 bases on J, and the germline ends lie 13 bases apart. The library was obtained by the immunoSEQ multiplex PCR assay. TCR beta CDR3 sequencing was performed on DNA from the cultured, isolated CD4+ T cells. Per the authors' processing: Non-productive TCR sequences were discarded, and reads were trimmed to the CDR3 region, with only CDR3s of 7 or more amino acids retained. The MANAFEST web app was used to identify antigen-specific clonotypes by comparing expansion in peptide wells with expansion in reference cultures. To be called positive, a clone needed expansion at FDR<0.05 compared with the reference and with all other wells, an odds ratio greater than 5, and a frequency greater than 0.1% in two replicate wells. Cross-reactive clonotypes were defined as significantly expanded in SARS-CoV-2 spike wells and in at least one common cold coronavirus spike condition. CDR3 similarity was assessed by Levenshtein distance with the stringdist R package, and unrooted trees were built with ape in R 3.6.1. This is the immuneACCESS table as TCRdb keeps it, with only in-frame sequences that have V and J called. A part of the clones is gone; compared with another copy, unresolved V genes explain less than half, and the rest is unexplained. V, J and clone size derive from that table, while D and trimming were established from the DNA sequence. A total of approximately 15,000 clones appear in this sample, over 65% of them only once. The ten top clones hold about 25% of the sample.

The chain is made from TRBV2 and TRBJ2-1, with a tentative D gene TRBD2 over 7 matching bases. The sequence derives from a human donor who received a COVID-19 vaccine. The starting material was CD4+ T cells from PBMCs cultured with HCoV-229E spike peptides, obtained before COVID-19 vaccination. Taken with the paper, the label for cell subset or site translates to: HCoV-229E spike overlapping peptide pool stimulation. Here the CDR3 is given as CASRRGGAYNEQFF. The DNA reads TGTGCCAGCCGAAGGGGGGGAGCCTACAATGAGCAGTTCTTC. Beyond the CDR3, the reference TRBV2 and TRBJ2-1 genes provide the residues; the full variable domain reads: EPEVTQTPSHQVTQMGQEVILRCVPISNHLYFYWYRQILGQKVEFLVSFYNNEISEKSEIFDDQFSVERPDGSNFTLKIRSTKLEDSAMYFCASRRGGAYNEQFFGPGTRLTVL.